This section outlines one T cell receptor beta chain sequence together with its context. This entry is derived from a study of T-cell memory formation after mild COVID-19. Overall study context: Largely donor-specific sequence clusters came from a couple of donors.

From germline, CDR1 is SGHRS and CDR2 YFSETQ. The CDR3 consists of 16 residues. The junction had 6 bases not matched to a gene; V was cut back by 4 bases and J by 1 base. TCRdb re-called the 5' RACE reads through MiXCR, storing one row per CDR3 protein. Among roughly 480,000 distinct CDR3 sequences listed, 25% were seen once. Input material: PBMCs or a T cell subset sorted from them (not recorded which). This chain connects TRBV5-1 to TRBJ2-3, with TRBD2 matching over 10 bases. This clonotype was obtained from an adult woman who had mild COVID-19 (a few samples of this study predate the infection). Cell type and time point are not known. This chain's CDR3 is CASSAGLALGTDTQYF. The DNA of the CDR3 is TGCGCCAGCAGCGCGGGACTAGCGCTCGGCACAGATACGCAGTATTTT. Looking up the rest from reference TRBV5-1 and TRBJ2-3 gives the full variable domain: KAGVTQTPRYLIKTRGQQVTLSCSPISGHRSVSWYQQTPGQGLQFLFEYFSETQRNKGNFPGRFSGRQFSNSRSEMNVSTLELGDSALYLCASSAGLALGTDTQYFGPGTRLTVL.